These T cell receptor beta chains were read from a single sample in a study of cytomegalovirus exposure and HLA in healthy donors. Profiling relied on immunoSEQ multiplex PCR, and the TCRdb table lists in-frame clones only, not all of them. The data hold some 70,000 clones, with approximately 90% observed a single time. Source material: PBMCs. These receptors all stem from a woman aged 18-29 years in good health and CMV-seronegative. CDR3s include the opening cysteine and the closing phenylalanine or tryptophan. A D gene is named only where the DNA matches it firmly. Only part of the rows carry a size: once, few, many, or a class if the clone is expanded.

>TRBD2|NA|TRBJ2-1|TRBV5-1
CASTIRSGRASNEQFF
TGCGCCAGCACAATTAGGAGCGGGAGGGCCTCGAATGAGCAGTTCTTC
>NA|NA|TRBJ2-7|TRBV5-5
CASSYWAGEQYF
TGTGCCAGCAGTTATTGGGCAGGCGAGCAGTACTTC
>NA|NA|TRBJ1-5|TRBV2
CASSASGLSNQPQHF
TGTGCCAGCAGTGCCTCCGGACTTAGCAATCAGCCCCAGCATTTT
>TRBD2|NA|TRBJ2-1|TRBV7-3
CASSLRRLAYGEQFF
TGTGCCAGCAGCTTAAGGAGACTAGCGTATGGTGAGCAGTTCTTC
>TRBD2|NA|TRBJ2-3|TRBV19
CASSIGLAGADTQYF
TGTGCCAGTAGTATAGGACTAGCGGGGGCAGATACGCAGTATTTT
>TRBD1|NA|TRBJ1-2|TRBV15
CATSTRTGLDAGSGYTF
TGTGCCACCAGCACCCGGACAGGCCTGGACGCGGGGAGCGGCTACACCTTC
>NA|NA|TRBJ2-2|TRBV27
CASTGVFRTGELFF
TGTGCCAGCACAGGGGTCTTCAGGACCGGGGAGCTGTTTTTT
>TRBD1|NA|TRBJ1-5|TRBV10-3
CAAKGAPGQPQHF
TGTGCCGCGAAGGGGGCCCCAGGACAGCCCCAGCATTTT
>TRBD1|NA|TRBJ2-3|TRBV7-9
CASRSNPGGEGTDTQYF
TGTGCCAGCAGGTCAAACCCAGGGGGCGAGGGCACAGATACGCAGTATTTT
>TRBD1|NA|TRBJ1-5|TRBV19
CASSSTGQGAGINQPQHF
TGTGCCAGTAGTAGCACCGGACAGGGGGCCGGAATTAATCAGCCCCAGCATTTT
>NA|NA|TRBJ2-7|TRBV5-6
CASSLGGYEQYF
TGTGCCAGCAGCTTAGGAGGTTACGAGCAGTACTTC
>TRBD1|NA|TRBJ1-1|TRBV29-1
CSGIGTGGMNTEAFF
TGCAGCGGGATAGGGACAGGGGGCATGAACACTGAAGCTTTCTTT
>NA|NA|TRBJ2-5|TRBV10-3
CAISDEVETQYF
TGTGCCATCAGTGATGAGGTGGAGACCCAGTACTTC
>NA|NA|TRBJ1-1|TRBV7-2
CASSLIPGAENTEAFF
TGTGCCAGCAGCTTAATCCCAGGGGCGGAGAACACTGAAGCTTTCTTT
>TRBD2|NA|TRBJ2-1|TRBV25-1
CASAGTSAEFF
TGTGCCAGCGCCGGGACTAGCGCAGAGTTCTTC
>NA|NA|TRBJ1-2|TRBV28
CASSLTGYRGYTF
TGTGCCAGCAGTTTAACAGGTTACCGGGGCTACACCTTC
>TRBD1|NA|TRBJ1-2|TRBV30
CAWSVGGGPSGNGYTF
TGTGCCTGGAGTGTTGGAGGGGGCCCTTCGGGTAATGGCTACACCTTC
>NA|NA|TRBJ1-1|TRBV7-8
CASSADSNTEAFF
TGTGCCAGCAGCGCGGACAGTAACACTGAAGCTTTCTTT
>NA|NA|TRBJ1-4|TRBV28
CASSFLASGNEKLFF
TGTGCCAGCAGTTTCCTGGCGTCGGGGAACGAAAAACTGTTTTTT
>TRBD2|NA|TRBJ2-7|TRBV5-1
CASSPGTSGGGNYEQYF
TGCGCCAGCAGCCCTGGCACTAGCGGGGGGGGAAACTACGAGCAGTACTTC
>NA|once|TRBJ2-1|TRBV18
CASSPSSGSTYNEQFF
TGTGCCAGCTCACCCTCTTCGGGAAGCACCTACAATGAGCAGTTCTTC
>TRBD2|NA|TRBJ2-1|TRBV7-3
CASSLLAGGPGSYNEQFF
TGTGCCAGCAGCTTACTAGCGGGGGGCCCAGGGTCCTACAATGAGCAGTTCTTC
>TRBD2|NA|TRBJ2-6|TRBV2
CASSVPTSGGTSGANVLTF
TGTGCCAGCAGCGTACCAACTAGCGGGGGCACCTCTGGGGCCAACGTCCTGACTTTC
>TRBD2|NA|TRBJ2-1|TRBV30
CAWSVGLERGKVRDEQFF
TGTGCCTGGAGTGTGGGTCTAGAGCGGGGAAAAGTTAGGGATGAGCAGTTCTTC
>TRBD2|NA|TRBJ2-1|TRBV28
CASSPHLAGLYNEQFF
TGTGCCAGCAGCCCCCACCTAGCGGGATTATACAATGAGCAGTTCTTC
>NA|NA|TRBJ2-3|TRBV2
CASSSNRFSTDTQYF
TGTGCCAGCAGCAGTAATCGCTTTTCGACAGATACGCAGTATTTT
>NA|NA|TRBJ2-7|TRBV30
CAWSVLAGDEQYF
TGTGCCTGGAGTGTATTAGCCGGAGACGAACAGTACTTC
>TRBD1|NA|TRBJ1-2|TRBV4-1
CASSQGPGQGPNYGYTF
TGCGCCAGCAGCCAAGGACCGGGACAGGGACCTAACTATGGCTACACCTTC
>NA|NA|TRBJ2-7|TRBV27
CASSLNPSYEQYF
TGTGCCAGCAGTTTAAACCCCAGTTACGAGCAGTACTTC
>NA|once|TRBJ2-5|TRBV9
CASSVDLGRETQYF
TGTGCCAGCAGCGTAGATCTGGGGCGAGAGACCCAGTACTTC
>NA|few|TRBJ2-5|TRBV19
CASSRIQGGDQYF
TGTGCCAGTAGTAGGATACAGGGAGGGGACCAGTACTTC
>TRBD2|NA|TRBJ2-3|TRBV29-1
CSLAGVRGTDTQYF
TGCAGTCTAGCGGGAGTGAGAGGCACAGATACGCAGTATTTT
>TRBD1|NA|TRBJ2-3|TRBV5-1
CASSITGGDTQYF
TGCGCCAGCAGCATAACAGGGGGGGATACGCAGTATTTT
>TRBD2|few|TRBJ2-7|TRBV29-1
CSVALAGHEQYF
TGCAGCGTTGCGCTAGCGGGGCACGAGCAGTACTTC
>NA|NA|TRBJ1-5|TRBV4-3
CASSQGHLSNQPQHF
TGCGCCAGCAGCCAAGGACACCTTAGCAATCAGCCCCAGCATTTT
>NA|once|TRBJ1-5|TRBV7-3
CASSLNRKSLGHQPQHF
TGTGCCAGCAGCTTAAACCGGAAATCTTTGGGCCATCAGCCCCAGCATTTT
>TRBD1|medium-sized|TRBJ1-2|TRBV7-3
CASSLGTAYGYTF
TGTGCCAGCAGCTTAGGGACAGCCTATGGCTACACCTTC
>NA|NA|TRBJ1-2|TRBV4-1
CASSQDPRVDGYTF
TGCGCCAGCAGCCAAGATCCCAGGGTGGATGGCTACACCTTC
>TRBD1|NA|TRBJ2-7|TRBV20-1
CSAGTAYEQYF
TGCAGTGCTGGGACAGCTTACGAGCAGTACTTC
>NA|NA|TRBJ2-3|TRBV29-1
CSVEGVLRGPTDTQYF
TGCAGCGTTGAAGGGGTCTTACGGGGTCCCACAGATACGCAGTATTTT
>NA|NA|TRBJ2-7|TRBV14
CASSRFRDTYEQYF
TGTGCCAGCAGCCGGTTCAGGGACACCTACGAGCAGTACTTC
>TRBD1|NA|TRBJ1-1|TRBV27
CASSVQSNRGEAFF
TGTGCCAGCAGTGTCCAATCGAACAGGGGTGAAGCTTTCTTT